This T cell receptor beta chain was recorded in a study of T cell responses to AZD1222 COVID-19 vaccine (dated by TCRdb to the early 2020s). With respect to the entire study: Because spike-specific TCR depth and breadth did not differ between the two schedules, AZD1222 recipients who got a second dose at roughly 4 weeks were pooled with those who got a second dose at roughly 12 weeks. A total of around 240 trial participants underwent TCR sequencing, of whom some 210 received two doses of AZD1222 and some 26 received two doses of the MenACWY control vaccine. Trial participants were enrolled into age subgroups of 18-55, 56-69 and 70-plus years, which contained about 150, 27 and 61 TCR-sequenced participants, respectively.

Interpreted using the paper, the time point label stands for: baseline before first vaccination. The vaccinee samples were drawn from two UK trials, COV001 and COV002, one of which was a single-blind randomized controlled phase 2/3 trial testing AZD1222 (ChAdOx1 nCoV-19) in healthy adults. Trial participant PBMC samples were collected at day 0 and day 28 after the second dose for TCRbeta chain sequencing. On this clone itself: What this receptor recognizes is not known. Per-base qualities were not stored, and no clone one base away is much larger.

The CDR3 contains 17 residues, cysteine and phenylalanine counted. Only the CDR3 DNA stays, 51 bases, in frame from base 1. CDR1 and CDR2 were assigned from the germline V gene as SGHRS and YFSETQ. V is trimmed back by 2 bases and J by 0 bases, and the junction contains 10 bases that no gene match accounts for. The CDR3 regions of human TCRbeta chains were analyzed by immunosequencing. Per the original workflow: Repertoire TCRs were checked for matches against a reference library of SARS-CoV-2-specific TCRs that had been generated using the MIRA antigen-specificity platform. Breadth was defined as the fraction of unique TCRs that were SARS-CoV-2-associated, and depth was defined as the fraction of total T cells that were SARS-CoV-2-associated. Using the MIRA data, each spike-specific TCR was assigned both to the spike region to which the TCR was reactive and to a CD4 or CD8 class. Log10-transformed breadth and depth values were compared by one-way ANOVA with Sidak's multiple comparisons tests. TCRdb retrieved this table from immuneACCESS and kept in-frame rearrangements only. Not all clones are present; in checked studies, unresolved V genes account for under half, and no reason is known for the remainder. V, J and clone size were drawn from that table, and D and trimming were deduced from the DNA. This sample is represented by approximately 110,000 clones; 88% of them were singletons. The ten largest clones capture 2.5% of the sample.

Results the study describes overall, beyond this receptor: Most participants were white British and females outnumbered males, and the authors suggested that clonal diversity may have been underestimated. Only five to seven AZD1222 recipients were SARS-CoV-2 seropositive at baseline, limiting conclusions about previously exposed vaccinees. Reportedly, close to half of the unique spike-specific TCRs recognized epitopes lying outside the regions that are mutated in the B.1.351 and B.1.1.7 variants. Vaccine-associated CD4 TCRs spanned the whole spike protein, with dominant responses in regions 160-218 and 743-854. After two AZD1222 doses, both the breadth and the depth of spike-specific TCRs were significantly higher than at day 0 and than in MenACWY recipients. The 56-69-year group was small, and its depth increase did not reach significance, likely because of low power. Because no day 14 peak-response samples were available, the repertoires could be characterized only after the peak T cell response.

The clonotype comes from an adult in good health. The chain is made from TRBV5-1 and TRBJ1-1, and 7 junction bases match TRBD1. The sequencing used peripheral blood, collected on day 0 of AZD1222 vaccination. The nucleotides are TGCGCCAGCAGCTTCAAGGGGACAGCAGCTATGAACACTGAAGCTTTCTTT. This gives the protein CASSFKGTAAMNTEAFF.